This T cell receptor (beta chain) was observed in a study of neoadjuvant anti-PD-1 for oral cavity cancer. Background on the study: Patients without progression received a fourth nivolumab dose around day 43, then surgical resection on days 50-56.

As to time point: after neoadjuvant nivolumab, at surgical resection. The CDR3 loop spans 15 amino acids. Between the trimmed V and J ends, which lost 5 bases and 1 base, there was a span of 11 bases. In germline, CDR1 is SGHDN, CDR2 FVKESK. Profiling relied on immunoSEQ multiplex PCR, and the TCRdb table lists in-frame clones only, not all of them. Among tens of thousands of clones listed, 40% to 45% were seen once. This sequence was found in a person between 40 and 79 years old with oral cavity squamous cell carcinoma. The material was tumor tissue, obtained after nivolumab (anti-PD-1) treatment. This rearrangement joins TRBV14 to TRBJ2-2; possible D gene TRBD1, 5 bases. CDR3 nucleotides: TGTGCCAGCAGCTTGACAGTGATGAACACCGGGGAGCTGTTTTTT. Protein sequence: CASSLTVMNTGELFF.